The rows below give T cell receptor beta chains drawn from one sample of a study of blood T cell repertoires in COVID-19. The repertoire was sequenced with immunoSEQ multiplex PCR; TCRdb's copy has only in-frame clones and lacks some. The sample includes fewer than 200,000 clones, over 80% of them seen just once. The source material was peripheral blood. The receptors shown here come from a woman in her 70s with COVID-19, enrolled during active disease. The CDR3 runs from the conserved cysteine through the conserved F or W. Fields, in order: V gene, J gene, clone size, D gene, CDR3 DNA, CDR3 protein. D genes are given only for firm matches. Size tells how often a clone was seen (once, few, many) or the class of an expanded clone, and some rows leave it out.

V gene: TRBV25-1; J gene: TRBJ1-6; clone size: NA; D gene: NA; CDR3 DNA: TGTGCCAGCAGTGAAGATAAGGGAGGGTCGGATTCACCCCTCCACTTT; CDR3 protein: CASSEDKGGSDSPLHF
V gene: TRBV4-1; J gene: TRBJ2-5; clone size: NA; D gene: NA; CDR3 DNA: TGCGCCAGCAGCCCTGCCCCCGCCTCCCGGGAGACCCAGTACTTC; CDR3 protein: CASSPAPASRETQYF
V gene: TRBV18; J gene: TRBJ2-3; clone size: NA; D gene: TRBD2; CDR3 DNA: TGTGCCAGCTCAGGGACTAGCAGTTCCACAGATACGCAGTATTTT; CDR3 protein: CASSGTSSSTDTQYF
V gene: TRBV3-1/TRBV3-2; J gene: TRBJ1-2; clone size: NA; D gene: NA; CDR3 DNA: TGTGCCAGCAGCCCGAAGGGCCCAGGGACTAACTATGGCTACACCTTC; CDR3 protein: CASSPKGPGTNYGYTF
V gene: TRBV19; J gene: TRBJ2-1; clone size: few; D gene: TRBD2; CDR3 DNA: TGTGCCAGTAGTCGCACTAGCGGGGCCTACAATGAGCAGTTCTTC; CDR3 protein: CASSRTSGAYNEQFF
V gene: TRBV3-1/TRBV3-2; J gene: TRBJ2-5; clone size: NA; D gene: TRBD2; CDR3 DNA: TGTGCCAGCAGCCTCGGGACTAGCGGGGAGACCCAGTACTTC; CDR3 protein: CASSLGTSGETQYF
V gene: TRBV7-3; J gene: TRBJ2-1; clone size: NA; D gene: NA; CDR3 DNA: TGTGCCAGCAGCCCCCAAGGGGGTACCAAGGGGAGCTCCTACAATGAGCAGTTCTTC; CDR3 protein: CASSPQGGTKGSSYNEQFF
V gene: TRBV24-1; J gene: TRBJ2-7; clone size: NA; D gene: TRBD1; CDR3 DNA: TGTGCCACCAGTGATGCCGGGACAGGGGTCGGCGAGCAGTACTTC; CDR3 protein: CATSDAGTGVGEQYF
V gene: TRBV29-1; J gene: TRBJ2-7; clone size: NA; D gene: TRBD2; CDR3 DNA: TGCAGCGTGGGGGGACTAGCGGGAGGTGACGGCCACGAGCAGTACTTC; CDR3 protein: CSVGGLAGGDGHEQYF
V gene: TRBV7-2; J gene: TRBJ2-2; clone size: NA; D gene: NA; CDR3 DNA: TGTGCCAGCAGCTTAGGGGCAGCCGGGGAGCTGTTTTTT; CDR3 protein: CASSLGAAGELFF
V gene: TRBV5-1; J gene: TRBJ2-2; clone size: NA; D gene: NA; CDR3 DNA: TGCGCCAGCAGCCTGCGGTCTACCTCCGGGGAGCTGTTTTTT; CDR3 protein: CASSLRSTSGELFF
V gene: TRBV9; J gene: TRBJ2-1; clone size: NA; D gene: TRBD2; CDR3 DNA: TGTGCCAGCAGCGTATCTGAGGGACTAGGGAGTCATGAGCAGTTCTTC; CDR3 protein: CASSVSEGLGSHEQFF
V gene: TRBV3-1/TRBV3-2; J gene: TRBJ2-1; clone size: NA; D gene: TRBD2; CDR3 DNA: TGTGCCAGCAGCCATAGCGGGCTGAGCTCCTACAATGAGCAGTTCTTC; CDR3 protein: CASSHSGLSSYNEQFF
V gene: TRBV7-8; J gene: TRBJ2-2; clone size: few; D gene: NA; CDR3 DNA: TGTGCCAGCAGCTCGAGGGCCCAGAACACCGGGGAGCTGTTTTTT; CDR3 protein: CASSSRAQNTGELFF
V gene: TRBV19; J gene: TRBJ2-7; clone size: NA; D gene: NA; CDR3 DNA: TGTGCCAGTAGGCGGCGTCAGGGGCTCTACGAGCAGTACTTC; CDR3 protein: CASRRRQGLYEQYF
V gene: TRBV7-2; J gene: TRBJ2-1; clone size: NA; D gene: NA; CDR3 DNA: TGTGCCAGCAGTTTGACTGGAATTTTATACAATGAGCAGTTCTTC; CDR3 protein: CASSLTGILYNEQFF
V gene: TRBV5-8; J gene: TRBJ2-3; clone size: NA; D gene: NA; CDR3 DNA: TGTGCCAGCCGAAACAAGCGGAACACAGATACGCAGTATTTT; CDR3 protein: CASRNKRNTDTQYF
V gene: TRBV18; J gene: TRBJ2-3; clone size: NA; D gene: TRBD2; CDR3 DNA: TGTGCCAGCTCACCATGGCGGGAGCTTACAGATACGCAGTATTTT; CDR3 protein: CASSPWRELTDTQYF
V gene: TRBV7-9; J gene: TRBJ1-1; clone size: once; D gene: TRBD1; CDR3 DNA: TGTGCCAGCAGCACCAGACAGGGGGCGGTTGAAGCTTTCTTT; CDR3 protein: CASSTRQGAVEAFF
V gene: TRBV19; J gene: TRBJ2-2; clone size: NA; D gene: TRBD2; CDR3 DNA: TGTGCCAGTAAGGAGCGGGAGGGCCGGAACACCGGGGAGCTGTTTTTT; CDR3 protein: CASKEREGRNTGELFF
V gene: TRBV6-5; J gene: TRBJ2-1; clone size: NA; D gene: NA; CDR3 DNA: TGTGCCAGCTGCCCCCGGGACTCCGGCTCCAATGAGCAGTTCTTC; CDR3 protein: CASCPRDSGSNEQFF
V gene: TRBV10-3; J gene: TRBJ2-7; clone size: NA; D gene: TRBD1; CDR3 DNA: TGTGCCACCCTCCGGGACAGCCTCTACGAGCAGTACTTC; CDR3 protein: CATLRDSLYEQYF
V gene: TRBV5-1; J gene: TRBJ2-3; clone size: once; D gene: NA; CDR3 DNA: TGCGCCAGCAGCTTGGGGGGGGGCCGCTTCACAGATACGCAGTATTTT; CDR3 protein: CASSLGGGRFTDTQYF
V gene: TRBV9; J gene: TRBJ1-2; clone size: NA; D gene: NA; CDR3 DNA: TGTGCCAGCACCCCTCGGGGGGGAGATGGCTACACCTTC; CDR3 protein: CASTPRGGDGYTF
V gene: TRBV18; J gene: TRBJ1-1; clone size: NA; D gene: NA; CDR3 DNA: TGTGCCAGCTCAGAAACCCCGGGAGGGAACACTGAAGCTTTCTTT; CDR3 protein: CASSETPGGNTEAFF
V gene: TRBV5-1; J gene: TRBJ2-1; clone size: NA; D gene: NA; CDR3 DNA: TGCGCCAGCAGCTTGGGCCTTTTGGGGGGCAATGAGCAGTTCTTC; CDR3 protein: CASSLGLLGGNEQFF
V gene: TRBV7-2; J gene: TRBJ2-5; clone size: NA; D gene: TRBD2; CDR3 DNA: TGTGCCAGCAGTCCCGGGACTAGCAGAGAGACCCAGTACTTC; CDR3 protein: CASSPGTSRETQYF
V gene: TRBV7-9; J gene: TRBJ2-2; clone size: NA; D gene: TRBD2; CDR3 DNA: TGTGCCAGCAGCTTTCCCCTCGGACTAGCGGGGAACACCGGGGAGCTGTTTTTT; CDR3 protein: CASSFPLGLAGNTGELFF
V gene: TRBV28; J gene: TRBJ1-1; clone size: once; D gene: NA; CDR3 DNA: TGTGCCAGCAGGCCCGGAGGGAACACTGAAGCTTTCTTT; CDR3 protein: CASRPGGNTEAFF
V gene: TRBV28; J gene: TRBJ1-1; clone size: NA; D gene: TRBD1; CDR3 DNA: TGTGCCAGCAGTTCTTCATTAAAAGCGACAGGGCGGACCGAGGCTTTCTTT; CDR3 protein: CASSSSLKATGRTEAFF
V gene: TRBV18; J gene: TRBJ2-5; clone size: NA; D gene: TRBD1; CDR3 DNA: TGTGCCAGCTCACCAGGGACAGACCAAGAGACCCAGTACTTC; CDR3 protein: CASSPGTDQETQYF
V gene: TRBV2; J gene: TRBJ1-1; clone size: NA; D gene: NA; CDR3 DNA: TGTGCCAGCAGGGACGGGGTCATGAACACTGAAGCTTTCTTT; CDR3 protein: CASRDGVMNTEAFF
V gene: TRBV29-1; J gene: TRBJ2-5; clone size: NA; D gene: NA; CDR3 DNA: TGCAGCGTTGGAGGAGGGGTCCAAGAGACCCAGTACTTC; CDR3 protein: CSVGGGVQETQYF
V gene: TRBV6-5; J gene: TRBJ1-6; clone size: NA; D gene: NA; CDR3 DNA: TGTGCCAGCAGGTTGAGGACATCTAATTCACCCCTCCACTTT; CDR3 protein: CASRLRTSNSPLHF
V gene: TRBV6-5; J gene: TRBJ2-7; clone size: NA; D gene: TRBD2; CDR3 DNA: TGTGCCAGCAGTTACTCCCTAGCGGGAGGGCCCGGAGAGCAGTACTTC; CDR3 protein: CASSYSLAGGPGEQYF
V gene: TRBV20-1; J gene: TRBJ2-3; clone size: NA; D gene: TRBD2; CDR3 DNA: TGCAGTGCTAGTGGTCTAGCGGGGAACACAGATACGCAGTATTTT; CDR3 protein: CSASGLAGNTDTQYF
V gene: TRBV6-6; J gene: TRBJ1-1; clone size: many; D gene: NA; CDR3 DNA: TGTGCCAGCAGTTACTCGGGGGAGGTAGCTGAAGCTTTCTTT; CDR3 protein: CASSYSGEVAEAFF
V gene: TRBV6-1; J gene: TRBJ1-5; clone size: NA; D gene: NA; CDR3 DNA: TGTGCCAGCAGTGAAGTTAGGCAGGGCAGCAATCAGCCCCAGCATTTT; CDR3 protein: CASSEVRQGSNQPQHF
V gene: TRBV25-1; J gene: TRBJ2-3; clone size: NA; D gene: NA; CDR3 DNA: TGTGCCAGCAATGGTCAGTCTAGCACAGATACGCAGTATTTT; CDR3 protein: CASNGQSSTDTQYF
V gene: TRBV21-1; J gene: TRBJ2-1; clone size: once; D gene: NA; CDR3 DNA: TGTGCCAGCAGCACCCGGGACAGAATAGAAGGGCAGTTCTTC; CDR3 protein: CASSTRDRIEGQFF
V gene: TRBV2; J gene: TRBJ2-1; clone size: NA; D gene: TRBD2; CDR3 DNA: TGTGCCAGCAGTTCGAGCGGGAGGGCCATCTACAATGAGCAGTTCTTC; CDR3 protein: CASSSSGRAIYNEQFF
V gene: TRBV28; J gene: TRBJ1-1; clone size: NA; D gene: NA; CDR3 DNA: TGTGCCAGCAGTACCGGGACTTCGGCGTATACTTTCTTT; CDR3 protein: CASSTGTSAYTFF
V gene: TRBV11-2; J gene: TRBJ1-2; clone size: NA; D gene: NA; CDR3 DNA: TGTGCCAGCAGCTTAGGACTTAACAGGGTCGGCTACACCTTC; CDR3 protein: CASSLGLNRVGYTF
V gene: TRBV7-2; J gene: TRBJ2-5; clone size: NA; D gene: NA; CDR3 DNA: TGTGCCAGCAGCTGGCAGGGGCAAGAGACCCAGTACTTC; CDR3 protein: CASSWQGQETQYF
V gene: TRBV18; J gene: TRBJ2-7; clone size: NA; D gene: NA; CDR3 DNA: TGTGCCAGCTCACCAAGCGCCTACGAGCAGTACTTC; CDR3 protein: CASSPSAYEQYF
V gene: TRBV7-6; J gene: TRBJ2-5; clone size: NA; D gene: TRBD1; CDR3 DNA: TGTGCCAGCAGCACCCGGGACAGCAGTTCGCAAGAGACCCAGTACTTC; CDR3 protein: CASSTRDSSSQETQYF
V gene: TRBV28; J gene: TRBJ2-3; clone size: NA; D gene: TRBD2; CDR3 DNA: TGTGCCAGCAGGACTAGCGGGAAGGCTAGCACAGATACGCAGTATTTT; CDR3 protein: CASRTSGKASTDTQYF
V gene: TRBV28; J gene: TRBJ2-7; clone size: few; D gene: NA; CDR3 DNA: TGTGCCAGCACCCTAACTCGCTCCGGCTCCTACGAGCAGTACTTC; CDR3 protein: CASTLTRSGSYEQYF
V gene: TRBV13; J gene: TRBJ2-2; clone size: NA; D gene: TRBD1; CDR3 DNA: TGTGCCAGCAGCTTAGGAACAGGGGTCGACACCGGGGAGCTGTTTTTT; CDR3 protein: CASSLGTGVDTGELFF
V gene: TRBV28; J gene: TRBJ1-4; clone size: NA; D gene: NA; CDR3 DNA: TGTGCCAGCAACCGGGAGGGTCCTAATGAAAAACTGTTTTTT; CDR3 protein: CASNREGPNEKLFF
V gene: TRBV28; J gene: TRBJ2-5; clone size: once; D gene: TRBD2; CDR3 DNA: TGTGCCAGCAGTTTACGCCAAGGCCCGGGACTAGCGGGAGCGAGGCAAGAGACCCAGTACTTC; CDR3 protein: CASSLRQGPGLAGARQETQYF
V gene: TRBV11-2; J gene: TRBJ1-2; clone size: NA; D gene: NA; CDR3 DNA: TGTGCCAGCAGCCTGTCTGGGGAGGGCTACACCTTC; CDR3 protein: CASSLSGEGYTF
V gene: TRBV6-2/TRBV6-3; J gene: TRBJ2-6; clone size: NA; D gene: NA; CDR3 DNA: TGTGCCAGCACCCCAATGCCTACCGGGGCCAACGTCCTGACTTTC; CDR3 protein: CASTPMPTGANVLTF
V gene: TRBV7-9; J gene: TRBJ2-7; clone size: NA; D gene: TRBD1; CDR3 DNA: TGTGCCAGCAGCTCCTACCTCCCGACAGGGGCCTACGAGCAGTACTTC; CDR3 protein: CASSSYLPTGAYEQYF
V gene: TRBV7-8; J gene: TRBJ1-6; clone size: NA; D gene: NA; CDR3 DNA: TGTGCCAGCAGCCCCAGGGATAGCTCCTATAATTCACCCCTCCACTTT; CDR3 protein: CASSPRDSSYNSPLHF
V gene: TRBV4-3; J gene: TRBJ2-2; clone size: NA; D gene: NA; CDR3 DNA: TGCGCCAGCAGCCAAGAGTTTTATTTCGGGGAGCTGTTTTTT; CDR3 protein: CASSQEFYFGELFF